Below, 32 T cell receptor beta chains from the same sample are listed, as sequenced in a study of technical replicates of blood from a handful of donors. Generated by immunoSEQ multiplex PCR, the TCRdb table keeps only in-frame clones and is missing some. The sample includes just under 45,000 clones, 90% to 97% seen only once; the top ten take around 0.4%. The sequenced sample consisted of T cells isolated from PBMCs. These receptors all come from a human donor in good health.

The chain combines TRBV13 with TRBJ2-1; TRBD2 aligns across 13 bases. This CDR3 spans 17 amino acids. Germline V gene lookup returns CDR1 PRHDT and CDR2 FYEKMQ (reference sequence). J was trimmed by 3 bases and V by 5 bases; bases with no gene match: 7. CDR3 bases: TGTGCCAGCAGCGCCTCAGGGACTAGCGGGATCTACAATGAGCAGTTCTTC. This encodes CASSASGTSGIYNEQFF.

As regards this clone: One junction end disagrees with the germline gene, perhaps due to a read error. V usage is TRBV7-7 and J usage is TRBJ1-4; D perhaps matches TRBD1 (5 bases). CDR1 and CDR2 from the germline V gene are SSHAT and FNYEAQ (reference sequence). CDR3 length: 15 amino acids. The CDR3 DNA follows: TGTGCTAGCAGCTTAGGCCTGGGGCTGGCTGAAAAACTGTTTTTT. It is translated as CASSLGLGLAEKLFF.

The chain links TRBV4-3 to TRBJ1-3; D remains unclear. Germline CDR1 reads LGHNA; CDR2 reads YSLEER. V was pared by 4 bases and J by 1 base, with 8 bases between. This CDR3 comprises 14 residues. The CDR3 loop is CASSRYESGNTIYF. The DNA of the CDR3 is TGCGCCAGCAGCCGCTATGAGTCTGGAAACACCATATATTTT.

This chain links TRBV5-1 with TRBJ2-2, with D possibly being TRBD2 (6 bases). In germline, CDR1 is SGHRS, CDR2 YFSETQ. The CDR3 covers 14 residues. V was shortened by 3 bases and J by 4 bases, with 10 bases between the two germline ends. The chain's CDR3 is CASSSGVATGELFF. The CDR3 DNA follows: TGCGCCAGCAGCTCGGGAGTAGCCACCGGGGAGCTGTTTTTT. The full variable domain, its missing parts supplied by reference TRBV5-1 and TRBJ2-2, is KAGVTQTPRYLIKTRGQQVTLSCSPISGHRSVSWYQQTPGQGLQFLFEYFSETQRNKGNFPGRFSGRQFSNSRSEMNVSTLELGDSALYLCASSSGVATGELFFGEGSRLTVL.

V gene TRBV19 combines with J gene TRBJ1-1, with D possibly being TRBD1 (5 bases). Germline V gives CDR1 LNHDA, CDR2 SQIVND (reference sequence). V was clipped by 9 bases and J by 8 bases, with 19 bases between them. CDR3 size: 13 residues. In DNA form, the CDR3 reads TGTGCCAGCCGGGAGGGACCATATACCGAAGCTTTCTTT. As protein: CASREGPYTEAFF.

The chain couples TRBV2 to TRBJ2-7; 10 bases align to TRBD2. Germline loops: CDR1 SNHLY, CDR2 FYNNEI. This CDR3 comprises 13 residues. The trim removed 6 bases at V and 7 bases at J, leaving 6 bases unmatched. DNA of the CDR3: TGTGCCAGCAGAGTGGAACTAGCGGGAGAGCAGTACTTC. Its protein is CASRVELAGEQYF.

The chain couples TRBV4-1 to TRBJ2-2; 14 bases are shared with TRBD2. Germline values: CDR1 MGHRA, CDR2 YSYEKL. The V segment lost 4 bases and the J segment 2 bases; nucleotides outside the gene matches: 6. The CDR3 has 18 amino acids. CDR3: CASSLGLAGGFNTGELFF. DNA of the CDR3: TGCGCCAGCAGCCTTGGACTAGCGGGAGGTTTCAACACCGGGGAGCTGTTTTTT.

The chain has TRBV29-1 and TRBJ1-2, with D tentatively TRBD1 (6 bases). Trimming removed 6 bases at V and 6 bases at J, with 8 bases between. This CDR3 comprises 10 residues. The V gene's germline CDR1 is SQVTM and CDR2 ANQGSEA. In nucleotides, the CDR3 is TGCAGCGTACAGGGTAATGGCTACACCTTC. It yields the protein CSVQGNGYTF.

This chain uses TRBV7-6 with TRBJ2-5; D not certain. Germline V gene sequence: CDR1 SGHVS, CDR2 FNYEAQ. This CDR3 region has 12 residues. V lost 3 bases and J lost 2, with 4 bases in between. In DNA, the CDR3 is TGTGCCAGCAGCTTTCCGCAAGAGACCCAGTACTTC. This gives the protein CASSFPQETQYF. The full variable domain, rest sourced from reference TRBV7-6 and TRBJ2-5, is GAGVSQSPRYKVTKRGQDVALRCDPISGHVSLYWYRQALGQGPEFLTYFNYEAQQDKSGLPNDRFSAERPEGSISTLTIQRTEQRDSAMYRCASSFPQETQYFGPGTRLLVL.

The chain couples TRBV19 to TRBJ2-1; 10 bases match TRBD1. From germline, CDR1 is LNHDA and CDR2 SQIVND (reference sequence). The ends lost 5 bases at V and 8 bases at J; junction bases unmatched: 6. The CDR3 is 14 amino acids. CDR3 nucleotides: TGTGCCAGTAGTCTAGGACAGGGGGTGGATGAGCAGTTCTTC. This codes for CASSLGQGVDEQFF. Full variable domain (rest looked up from reference TRBV19 and TRBJ2-1): DGGITQSPKYLFRKEGQNVTLSCEQNLNHDAMYWYRQDPGQGLRLIYYSQIVNDFQKGDIAEGYSVSREKKESFPLTVTSAQKNPTAFYLCASSLGQGVDEQFFGPGTRLTVL.

The chain is built from TRBV4-3 and TRBJ2-1, with TRBD2 matching 9 bases. Losses at the gene ends were 4 bases for V and 7 bases for J; bases not matched to a gene: 8. CDR1 is LGHNA and CDR2 is YSLEER in the germline V gene. The CDR3 extends over 15 amino acids. The CDR3 is CASSRIAGEKNEQFF. The DNA of the CDR3 is TGCGCCAGCAGCCGAATAGCGGGAGAGAAGAATGAGCAGTTCTTC.

The chain couples TRBV13 to TRBJ1-1; 10 bases line up with TRBD1. The CDR3 runs 16 residues. Germline CDR1 reads PRHDT; CDR2 reads FYEKMQ (reference sequence). Trimming removed 7 bases from V and 2 bases from J; junction bases left unmatched: 10. The CDR3 protein is CASNRDRGILNTEAFF. CDR3 DNA sequence: TGTGCCAGCAACCGGGACAGGGGCATCCTAAACACTGAAGCTTTCTTT.

The chain has TRBV28 and TRBJ1-2, with TRBD1 matching over 7 bases. The V and J ends lost 8 bases and 3 bases, in that order; junction bases with no gene match: 6. The CDR3 loop spans 13 amino acids. CDR1 and CDR2 (germline): MDHEN, SYDVKM. CDR3 loop: CASGGQIDYGYTF. The CDR3 DNA follows: TGTGCCAGCGGGGGACAGATCGACTATGGCTACACCTTC.

The chain has TRBV6-5 and TRBJ2-1; 7 bases are a match to TRBD2. Germline CDR1 reads MNHEY; CDR2 reads SVGAGI. The CDR3 sequence is 14 residues long. After removal of 6 bases from V and 8 bases from J, the junction contained 10 bases not matched to a gene. As DNA, the CDR3 is TGTGCCAGCAGGGCTCGGACTAGTTTCCATGAGCAGTTCTTC. It is translated as CASRARTSFHEQFF.

The chain employs TRBV27 and TRBJ1-1, with 9 bases that match TRBD1. The V gene end was trimmed by 3 bases and the J gene end by 7 bases; junction bases not matched to a gene: 6. The CDR3 has 14 residues. Germline values: CDR1 MNHEY, CDR2 SMNVEV (reference sequence). CDR3 residues: CASSFYRGHDEAFF. CDR3 sequence (DNA): TGTGCCAGCAGTTTTTACAGGGGGCATGATGAAGCTTTCTTT.

The chain has TRBV6-1 and TRBJ2-7, with TRBD2 matching 9 bases. Germline V gives CDR1 MNHNS, CDR2 SASEGT. The trim removed 7 bases at V and 7 bases at J, leaving 14 bases unmatched. This CDR3 is built from 15 residues. The chain's CDR3 is CASNSLGGRAGEQYF. The CDR3 DNA reads as TGTGCCAGCAATTCACTTGGCGGGAGGGCGGGAGAGCAGTACTTC.

This chain connects TRBV30 to TRBJ1-5; no definite D call. V was trimmed by 3 bases and J by 5 bases, leaving 14 bases between them. The CDR3 extends over 14 amino acids. Germline CDR1 GTSNPN, CDR2 SVGIG (reference sequence). Written as DNA, the CDR3 is TGTGCCTGGAGCTTGATCGACAAGCATCAGCCCCAGCATTTT. It translates to CAWSLIDKHQPQHF.

The V gene is TRBV27, the J gene TRBJ2-3; weak D call: TRBD2 (6 bases). The CDR3 contains 12 residues. Between the trimmed V and J ends, which lost 7 bases and 4 bases, there was a span of 9 bases. Germline-derived CDR1 and CDR2 are MNHEY and SMNVEV (reference sequence). Here the CDR3 reads CASKSGADTQYF. Here the CDR3 DNA reads TGTGCCAGCAAGTCGGGGGCAGATACGCAGTATTTT.

V usage is TRBV6-5 and J usage is TRBJ1-1, with TRBD1 as a possible D gene (6 bases). This CDR3 has 14 amino acids. V gave up 6 bases and J gave up 2 bases, with 13 bases separating them. Looked up from germline, CDR1 is MNHEY and CDR2 is SVGAGI. CDR3 protein: CASRVAGANTEAFF. As DNA, the CDR3 is TGTGCCAGCAGGGTGGCGGGGGCAAACACTGAAGCTTTCTTT.

V and J are TRBV7-2 and TRBJ1-3; D remains unclear. Per germline, CDR1 SGHTA and CDR2 FQGNSA. V was clipped by 5 bases and J by 0 bases, with 14 bases between them. The CDR3 loop spans 16 amino acids. CDR3 protein: CASSVRATSSGNTIYF. CDR3 coding DNA: TGTGCCAGCAGCGTGAGAGCGACTAGCTCTGGAAACACCATATATTTT.

The count of this clone is one. The chain combines TRBV7-6 with TRBJ2-2; TRBD2 matches 10 bases. The CDR3 is 15 amino acids. Germline loops: CDR1 SGHVS, CDR2 FNYEAQ. Trimming cost V 5 bases and J 8 bases; bases outside gene matches: 8. The CDR3 here is CASSPLAGGSGELFF. As DNA, the CDR3 is TGTGCCAGCAGCCCGTTAGCGGGAGGTTCGGGGGAGCTGTTTTTT.

CDR3 coding DNA: TGTGCCAGCAGCTTACCGGGACTAGCGGGAGGGCCGTCATGCACGCAGTATTTT. Translating gives CASSLPGLAGGPSCTQYF. This chain connects TRBV9 to TRBJ2-3, with 16 positions matching TRBD2. Trimming removed 4 bases from V and 9 bases from J; junction bases left unmatched: 14. The CDR3 length is 18 residues. From germline, CDR1 is SGDLS and CDR2 YYNGEE.

The chain recombines TRBV6-5 with TRBJ2-1; the D gene is possibly TRBD2 (6 bases). CDR3 length: 15 amino acids. V lost 7 bases, J lost 9 bases, and 22 bases lay in between. Germline CDR1 is MNHEY and CDR2 is SVGAGI. CDR3 DNA sequence: TGTGCCAGCACCCGAATCCCGGGAGTGCATGGTGAGCAGTTCTTC. This encodes CASTRIPGVHGEQFF.

The rearrangement joins TRBV2 to TRBJ2-3; no reliable D call. Trimming removed 6 bases at V and 0 bases at J, with 10 bases between. This CDR3 spans 14 amino acids. CDR1 and CDR2 from the germline V gene are SNHLY and FYNNEI. In DNA form, the CDR3 reads TGTGCCAGCAGGCGGCCTAGTAGCACAGATACGCAGTATTTT. Residues: CASRRPSSTDTQYF.

The chain links TRBV10-3 to TRBJ1-1; 8 positions agree with TRBD1. The CDR3 has 15 amino acids. Per germline, CDR1 ENHRY and CDR2 SYGVKD. The V and J ends lost 2 bases and 3 bases, in that order; junction bases with no gene match: 5. CDR3 in DNA: TGTGCCATCAGTGAGGGAGACAGGGGAGACACTGAAGCTTTCTTT. Protein product: CAISEGDRGDTEAFF.

The chain has TRBV5-5 and TRBJ1-3; no definite D call. The CDR3 length is 17 residues. Trimming pared 2 bases from V and 7 bases from J, leaving 22 bases between. Germline V gene data show CDR1 as SGHKS and CDR2 as YYEKEE (reference sequence). The CDR3 region has the DNA TGTGCCAGCAGCTTCCTACAGCTTCCAGATTTATTCAACACCATATATTTT. It yields the protein CASSFLQLPDLFNTIYF.

This clone has only one observation. This chain joins TRBV5-6 and TRBJ1-1; perhaps TRBD1 as D (6 bases). The CDR3 loop spans 14 amino acids. With 1 base removed from V and 2 bases from J, the gap between germline ends came to 9 bases. Per the germline V gene, CDR1 is SGHDT and CDR2 is YYEEEE. The CDR3 nucleotides are TGTGCCAGCAGCTTGCCAGGGGATAACACTGAAGCTTTCTTT. Its translation: CASSLPGDNTEAFF.

In this sample, this clone turned up once. The rearrangement joins TRBV23-1 to TRBJ2-7; the match to TRBD2 covers 7 bases. TRBV23-1 is classed as an ORF, of uncertain function. V was pared by 6 bases and J by 2 bases, with 13 bases of the junction left unmatched. This CDR3 region has 16 residues. The CDR3 DNA is TGCGCCAGCAGCCCCTTGGGGGGGGTAGTTCCCTACGAGCAGTACTTC. It yields the protein CASSPLGGVVPYEQYF.

The chain carries TRBV6-5 and TRBJ2-2, with 14 nucleotides matching TRBD2. This CDR3 comprises 14 residues. The V and J ends lost 6 bases and 9 bases, in that order; junction bases with no gene match: 3. CDR1 and CDR2 (germline): MNHEY, SVGAGI. The CDR3 is CASRGTSGSWELFF. The CDR3 DNA is TGTGCCAGCAGGGGGACTAGCGGGAGTTGGGAGCTGTTTTTT.

This clone showed up just a few times. The chain joins TRBV12-5 to TRBJ1-1; D may be TRBD1 (5 bases). Trimming took off 1 base at V and 2 bases at J, with 11 bases between the two ends. Germline lookup yields CDR1 LGHNT and CDR2 FRNRAP. This CDR3 is 15 amino acids long. CDR3 DNA: TGTGCTAGTGGTTTGGACAGGAGTAGTAACACTGAAGCTTTCTTT. This sequence encodes CASGLDRSSNTEAFF.

The chain has TRBV9 and TRBJ1-4; D is unclear. V was clipped by 4 bases and J by 7 bases, with 17 bases between them. The CDR3 loop spans 15 amino acids. CDR1 SGDLS and CDR2 YYNGEE come from the germline V gene. The CDR3 DNA is TGTGCCAGCAGCCACCGGTCTTTGGGAGGTGAAAAACTGTTTTTT. Amino acid sequence: CASSHRSLGGEKLFF.

The chain uses TRBV14 and TRBJ2-3; D possibly corresponds to TRBD2 (6 bases). Trimming removed 0 bases at V and 5 bases at J, with 9 bases between. This CDR3 spans 14 amino acids. Germline CDR1 and CDR2: SGHDN and FVKESK. The CDR3 spells CASSQERRGDTQYF. CDR3 sequence (DNA): TGTGCCAGCAGCCAAGAGCGGAGGGGAGATACGCAGTATTTT.